Sequencing of this TCR beta chain was carried out in a study of breast tumors, draining lymph nodes, adjacent tissues. TCRdb ran MiXCR on the multiplex PCR reads and lists one entry per CDR3 protein. The sample lists approximately 200,000 distinct CDR3 sequences; roughly 31% were seen once. Study-level findings and limits: Compared with lymph nodes, tumors were less diverse; compared with nontumor tissue, more. The lymph node origin of tumor T cells was framed as consistent with a hypothesis, not demonstrated.

The lymph nodes were axillary draining lymph nodes from breast cancer patients. Ten or more counts support this clonotype. Its antigen is still unknown. This TCR derives from a female donor with breast cancer. Some clones in this sample may be carry-over from other donors' samples. Sequencing used axillary lymph node tissue.

CDR3 in DNA: TGTGCCAGCAGCTTAGCCGGGGGGCCGACAGATACGCAGTATTTT. Protein product: CASSLAGGPTDTQYF. The chain combines TRBV7-8 with TRBJ2-3, with TRBD2 as a possible D gene (7 bases). V dropped 0 bases and J dropped 3 bases, with 10 bases sitting between them. The CDR3 is 15 amino acids. Germline-derived CDR1 and CDR2 are SGHVS and FQNEAQ. Combining the CDR3 with reference TRBV7-8 and TRBJ2-3 gives the whole variable domain GAGVSQSPRYKVAKRGQDVALRCDPISGHVSLFWYQQALGQGPEFLTYFQNEAQLDKSGLPSDRFFAERPEGSVSTLKIQRTQQEDSAVYLCASSLAGGPTDTQYFGPGTRLTVL.